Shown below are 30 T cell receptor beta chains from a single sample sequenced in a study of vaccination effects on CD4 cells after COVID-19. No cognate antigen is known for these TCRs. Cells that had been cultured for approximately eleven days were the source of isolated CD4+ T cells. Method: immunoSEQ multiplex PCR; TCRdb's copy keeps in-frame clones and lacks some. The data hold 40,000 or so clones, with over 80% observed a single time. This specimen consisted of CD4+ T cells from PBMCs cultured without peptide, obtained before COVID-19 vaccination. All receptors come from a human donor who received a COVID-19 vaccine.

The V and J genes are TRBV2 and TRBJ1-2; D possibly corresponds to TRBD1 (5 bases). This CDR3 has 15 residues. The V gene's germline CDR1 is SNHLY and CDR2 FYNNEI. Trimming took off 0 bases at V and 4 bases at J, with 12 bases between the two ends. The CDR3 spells CASSEARGKLYGYTF. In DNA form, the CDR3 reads TGTGCCAGCAGTGAAGCTAGGGGCAAACTCTATGGCTACACCTTC.

This CDR3 is CASSVYRGGYSNQPQHF. The CDR3 DNA is TGTGCCAGCAGCGTTTACAGGGGCGGGTATAGCAATCAGCCCCAGCATTTT. The chain employs TRBV5-6 and TRBJ1-5; 7 bases align to TRBD1. The length of the CDR3 is 17 residues. V shed 4 bases, J shed 0 bases, and the junction held 10 bases outside the gene matches. CDR1 is SGHDT and CDR2 is YYEEEE in the germline V gene. The full variable domain, completed using reference TRBV5-6 and TRBJ1-5, is DAGVTQSPTHLIKTRGQQVTLRCSPKSGHDTVSWYQQALGQGPQFIFQYYEEEERQRGNFPDRFSGHQFPNYSSELNVNALLLGDSALYLCASSVYRGGYSNQPQHFGDGTRLSIL.

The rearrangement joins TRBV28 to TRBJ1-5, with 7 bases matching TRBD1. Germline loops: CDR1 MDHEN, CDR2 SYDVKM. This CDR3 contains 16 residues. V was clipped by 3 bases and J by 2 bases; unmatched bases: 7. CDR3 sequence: CASSLSTGDGNQPQHF. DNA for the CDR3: TGTGCCAGCAGTTTGTCCACAGGGGATGGCAATCAGCCCCAGCATTTT. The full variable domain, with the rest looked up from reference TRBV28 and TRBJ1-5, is DVKVTQSSRYLVKRTGEKVFLECVQDMDHENMFWYRQDPGLGLRLIYFSYDVKMKEKGDIPEGYSVSREKKERFSLILESASTNQTSMYLCASSLSTGDGNQPQHFGDGTRLSIL.

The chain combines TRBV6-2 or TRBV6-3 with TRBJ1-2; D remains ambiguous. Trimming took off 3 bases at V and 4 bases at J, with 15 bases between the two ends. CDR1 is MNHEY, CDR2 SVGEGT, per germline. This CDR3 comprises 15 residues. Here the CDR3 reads CASSYQIGVSYGYTF. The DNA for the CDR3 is TGTGCCAGCAGTTATCAGATTGGCGTATCCTATGGCTACACCTTC.

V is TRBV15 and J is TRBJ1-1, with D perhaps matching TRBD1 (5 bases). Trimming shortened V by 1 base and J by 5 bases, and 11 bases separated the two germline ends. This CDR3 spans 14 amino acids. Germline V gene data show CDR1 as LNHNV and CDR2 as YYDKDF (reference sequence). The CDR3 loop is CATSRGDQGTEAFF. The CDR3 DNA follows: TGTGCCACCAGCAGAGGGGACCAGGGTACTGAAGCTTTCTTT.

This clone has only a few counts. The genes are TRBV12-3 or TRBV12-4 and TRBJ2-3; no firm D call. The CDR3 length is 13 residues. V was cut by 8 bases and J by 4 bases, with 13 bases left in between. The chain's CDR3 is CASGTVYPDTQYF. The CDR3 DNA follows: TGTGCCAGCGGCACAGTGTACCCAGATACGCAGTATTTT.

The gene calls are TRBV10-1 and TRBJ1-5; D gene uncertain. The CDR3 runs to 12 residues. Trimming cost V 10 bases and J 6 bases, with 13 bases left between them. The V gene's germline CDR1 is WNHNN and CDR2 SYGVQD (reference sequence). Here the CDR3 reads CATPGIGQPQHF. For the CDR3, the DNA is TGCGCCACCCCGGGCATCGGTCAGCCCCAGCATTTT.

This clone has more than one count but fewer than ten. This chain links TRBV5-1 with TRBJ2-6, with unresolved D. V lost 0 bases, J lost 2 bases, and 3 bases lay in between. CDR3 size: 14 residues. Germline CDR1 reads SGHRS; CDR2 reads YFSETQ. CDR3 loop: CASSLAAGANVLTF. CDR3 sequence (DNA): TGCGCCAGCAGCTTGGCCGCTGGGGCCAACGTCCTGACTTTC.

The CDR3 coding sequence is TGTGCCAGCAGTTATGGGGGCGCGAACACCGGGGAGCTGTTTTTT. It codes for CASSYGGANTGELFF. V and J are TRBV9 and TRBJ2-2; D might be TRBD1 (6 bases). The ends were cut back, 5 bases at V and 0 bases at J, with 11 bases in the middle. Germline values: CDR1 SGDLS, CDR2 YYNGEE. The CDR3 loop spans 15 amino acids. The full variable domain, rest sourced from reference TRBV9 and TRBJ2-2, is DSGVTQTPKHLITATGQRVTLRCSPRSGDLSVYWYQQSLDQGLQFLIQYYNGEERAKGNILERFSAQQFPDLHSELNLSSLELGDSALYFCASSYGGANTGELFFGEGSRLTVL.

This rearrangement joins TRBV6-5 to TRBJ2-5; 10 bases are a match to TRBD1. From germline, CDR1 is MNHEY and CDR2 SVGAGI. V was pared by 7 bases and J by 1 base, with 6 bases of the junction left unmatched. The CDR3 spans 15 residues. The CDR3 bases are TGTGCCAGCACCCGGGACAGGGGTCCCCAAGAGACCCAGTACTTC. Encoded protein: CASTRDRGPQETQYF.

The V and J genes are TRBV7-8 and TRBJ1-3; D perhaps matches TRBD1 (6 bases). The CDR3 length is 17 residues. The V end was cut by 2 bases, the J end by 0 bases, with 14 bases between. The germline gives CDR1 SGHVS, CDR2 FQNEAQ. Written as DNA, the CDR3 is TGTGCCAGCAGCTTAAGGACGGACAGTATCTCTGGAAACACCATATATTTT. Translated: CASSLRTDSISGNTIYF.

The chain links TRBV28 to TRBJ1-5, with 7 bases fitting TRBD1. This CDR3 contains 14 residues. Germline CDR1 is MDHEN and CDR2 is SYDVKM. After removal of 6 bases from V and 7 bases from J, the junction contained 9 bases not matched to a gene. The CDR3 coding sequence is TGTGCCAGCAGAACCCAGACAGGGTTACAGCCCCAGCATTTT. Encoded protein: CASRTQTGLQPQHF. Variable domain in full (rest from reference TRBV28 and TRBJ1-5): DVKVTQSSRYLVKRTGEKVFLECVQDMDHENMFWYRQDPGLGLRLIYFSYDVKMKEKGDIPEGYSVSREKKERFSLILESASTNQTSMYLCASRTQTGLQPQHFGDGTRLSIL.

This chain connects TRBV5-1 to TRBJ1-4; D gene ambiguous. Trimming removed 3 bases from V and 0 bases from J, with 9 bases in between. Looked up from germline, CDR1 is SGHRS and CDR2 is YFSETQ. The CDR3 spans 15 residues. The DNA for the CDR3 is TGCGCCAGCAGCTCCCGGGATGCAACTAATGAAAAACTGTTTTTT. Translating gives CASSSRDATNEKLFF. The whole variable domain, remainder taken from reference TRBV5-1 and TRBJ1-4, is KAGVTQTPRYLIKTRGQQVTLSCSPISGHRSVSWYQQTPGQGLQFLFEYFSETQRNKGNFPGRFSGRQFSNSRSEMNVSTLELGDSALYLCASSSRDATNEKLFFGSGTQLSVL.

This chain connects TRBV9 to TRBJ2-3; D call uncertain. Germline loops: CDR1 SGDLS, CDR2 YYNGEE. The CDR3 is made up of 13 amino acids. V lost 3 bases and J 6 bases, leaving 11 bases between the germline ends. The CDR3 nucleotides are TGTGCCAGCAGCGGAATCCGAGGTGATACGCAGTATTTT. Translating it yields CASSGIRGDTQYF.

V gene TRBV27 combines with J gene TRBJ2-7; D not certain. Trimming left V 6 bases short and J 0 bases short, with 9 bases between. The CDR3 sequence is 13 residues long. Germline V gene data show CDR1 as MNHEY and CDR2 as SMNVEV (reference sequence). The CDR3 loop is CASRKLASYEQYV. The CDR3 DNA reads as TGTGCCAGCAGAAAACTGGCCTCCTACGAGCAGTACGTC.

The CDR3: CASSMDRGGNNEQFF. CDR3 nucleotide sequence: TGTGCCAGTAGTATGGATCGGGGGGGAAACAATGAGCAGTTCTTC. The chain joins TRBV19 to TRBJ2-1; 8 bases line up with TRBD2. This CDR3 is built from 15 residues. CDR1 and CDR2 from the germline V gene are LNHDA and SQIVND (reference sequence). V lost 3 bases, J lost 5 bases, and 6 bases stayed unmatched.

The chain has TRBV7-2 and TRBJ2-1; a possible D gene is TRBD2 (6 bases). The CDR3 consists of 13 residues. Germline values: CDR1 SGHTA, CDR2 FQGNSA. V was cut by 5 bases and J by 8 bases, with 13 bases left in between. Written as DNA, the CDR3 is TGTGCCAGCAGCCGACCGGGACTGGATGAGCAGTTCTTC. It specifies CASSRPGLDEQFF.

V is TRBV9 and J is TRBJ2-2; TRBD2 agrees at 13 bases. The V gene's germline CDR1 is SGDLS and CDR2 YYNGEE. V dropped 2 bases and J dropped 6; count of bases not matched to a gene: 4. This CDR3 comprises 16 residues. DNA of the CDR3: TGTGCCAGCAGCGTGCGACTAGCGGGGGGTCCCGGGGAGCTGTTTTTT. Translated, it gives CASSVRLAGGPGELFF.

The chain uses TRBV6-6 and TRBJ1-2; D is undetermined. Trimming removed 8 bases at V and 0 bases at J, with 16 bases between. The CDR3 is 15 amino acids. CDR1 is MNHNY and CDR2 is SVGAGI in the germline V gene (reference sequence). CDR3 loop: CASYRRAGTNYGYTF. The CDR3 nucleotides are TGTGCCAGCTATCGCCGGGCCGGGACTAACTATGGCTACACCTTC.

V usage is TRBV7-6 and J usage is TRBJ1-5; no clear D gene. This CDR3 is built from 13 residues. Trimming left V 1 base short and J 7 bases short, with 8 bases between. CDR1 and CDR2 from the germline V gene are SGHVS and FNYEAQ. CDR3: CASSLDQEQPQHF. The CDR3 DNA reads TGTGCCAGCAGCTTAGATCAGGAACAGCCCCAGCATTTT.

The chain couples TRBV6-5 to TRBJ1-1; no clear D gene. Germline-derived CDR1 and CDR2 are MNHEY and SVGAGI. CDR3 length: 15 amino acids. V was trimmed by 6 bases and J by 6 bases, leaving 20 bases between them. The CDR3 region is CASRRKVWVGAEAFF. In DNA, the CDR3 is TGTGCCAGCAGGAGGAAGGTGTGGGTGGGCGCTGAAGCTTTCTTT.

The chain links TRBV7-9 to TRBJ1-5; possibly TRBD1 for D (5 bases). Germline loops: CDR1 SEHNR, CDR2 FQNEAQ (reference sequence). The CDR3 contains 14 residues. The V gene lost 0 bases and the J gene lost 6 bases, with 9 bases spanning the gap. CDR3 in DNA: TGTGCCAGCAGCTTAGCCGCAGGGCCTCAGCCCCAGCATTTT. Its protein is CASSLAAGPQPQHF.

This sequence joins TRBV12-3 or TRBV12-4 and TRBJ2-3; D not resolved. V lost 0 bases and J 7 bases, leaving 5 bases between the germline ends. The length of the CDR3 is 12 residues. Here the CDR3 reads CASSLAGYTQYF. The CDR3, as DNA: TGTGCCAGCAGTTTAGCAGGCTATACGCAGTATTTT.

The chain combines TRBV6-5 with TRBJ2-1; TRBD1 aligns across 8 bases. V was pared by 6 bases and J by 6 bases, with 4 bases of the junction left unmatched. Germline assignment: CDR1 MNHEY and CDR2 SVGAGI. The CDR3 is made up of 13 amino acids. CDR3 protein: CASRRTGPNEQFF. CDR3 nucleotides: TGTGCCAGCAGACGGACAGGGCCCAATGAGCAGTTCTTC.

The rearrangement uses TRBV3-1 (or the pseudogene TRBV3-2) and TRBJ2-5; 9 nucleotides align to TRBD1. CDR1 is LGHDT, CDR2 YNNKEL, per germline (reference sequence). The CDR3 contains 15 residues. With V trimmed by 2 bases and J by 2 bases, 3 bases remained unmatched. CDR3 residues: CASSQNRGPQETQYF. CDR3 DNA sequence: TGTGCCAGCAGCCAAAACAGGGGGCCTCAAGAGACCCAGTACTTC.

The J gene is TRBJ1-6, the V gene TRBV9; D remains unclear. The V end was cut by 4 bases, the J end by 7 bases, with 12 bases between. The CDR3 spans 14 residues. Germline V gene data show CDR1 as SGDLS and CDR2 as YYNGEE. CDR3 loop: CASSTGPKNSPLHF. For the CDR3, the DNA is TGTGCCAGCAGCACCGGACCGAAAAATTCACCCCTCCACTTT.

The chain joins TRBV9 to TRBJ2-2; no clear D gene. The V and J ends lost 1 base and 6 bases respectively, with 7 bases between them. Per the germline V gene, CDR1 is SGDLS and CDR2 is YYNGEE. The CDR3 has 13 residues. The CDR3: CASSVLEAGELFF. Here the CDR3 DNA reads TGTGCCAGCAGCGTATTGGAAGCCGGGGAGCTGTTTTTT. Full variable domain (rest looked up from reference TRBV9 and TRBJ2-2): DSGVTQTPKHLITATGQRVTLRCSPRSGDLSVYWYQQSLDQGLQFLIQYYNGEERAKGNILERFSAQQFPDLHSELNLSSLELGDSALYFCASSVLEAGELFFGEGSRLTVL.

The CDR3 coding sequence is TGTGCCAGCAGCTTAGGACTAGCGGGGGGGCTTAGAGATACGCAGTATTTT. It encodes CASSLGLAGGLRDTQYF. V gene TRBV7-3 combines with J gene TRBJ2-3, with 15 nucleotides matching TRBD2. J gave up 5 bases and V 2 bases, and 5 bases lay outside the gene matches. The V gene's germline CDR1 is SGHTA and CDR2 FQGTGA. The CDR3 has 17 residues.

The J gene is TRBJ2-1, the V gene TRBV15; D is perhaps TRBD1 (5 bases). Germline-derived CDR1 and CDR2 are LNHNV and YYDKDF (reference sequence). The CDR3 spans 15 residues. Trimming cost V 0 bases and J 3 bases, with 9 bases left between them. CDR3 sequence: CATSRDQGNYNEQFF. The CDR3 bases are TGTGCCACCAGCAGAGATCAGGGAAACTACAATGAGCAGTTCTTC.

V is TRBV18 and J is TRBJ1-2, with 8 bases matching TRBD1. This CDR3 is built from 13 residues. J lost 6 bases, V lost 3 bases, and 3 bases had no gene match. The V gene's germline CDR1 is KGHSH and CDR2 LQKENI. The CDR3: CASSPQGADGYTF. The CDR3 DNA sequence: TGTGCCAGCTCACCGCAGGGGGCAGATGGCTACACCTTC.